This T cell receptor (beta chain) was sequenced in a study of T cell responses to AZD1222 COVID-19 vaccine. Libraries were prepared by immunoSEQ multiplex PCR; TCRdb keeps only in-frame clonotypes and omits some of them. The sample yields 110,000 to 150,000 clones, 92% seen once. This specimen consisted of peripheral blood, obtained 28 days after the second AZD1222 dose. The TCR comes from an adult who received the AZD1222 COVID-19 vaccine.

CDR3 protein: CASSLVGKRNTEAFF. CDR3 in DNA: TGTGCCAGCAGCTTAGTCGGGAAGAGGAACACTGAAGCTTTCTTT. The genes are TRBV7-8 and TRBJ1-1; D call uncertain. CDR1 is SGHVS and CDR2 is FQNEAQ in the germline V gene. Between the trimmed V and J ends, which lost 1 base and 1 base, there was a span of 10 bases. The CDR3 runs 15 residues.